This T cell receptor beta chain comes out of a study of blood T cell repertoires in COVID-19. TCRdb's copy holds only in-frame clones and misses some; the assay was immunoSEQ multiplex PCR. The repertoire holds roughly 190,000 clones, with about 83% as singletons. A few counts support this clone. The CDR3 consists of 14 residues. V gave up 3 bases and J gave up 11 bases; unmatched junction bases: 8. Germline V gives CDR1 MNHEY, CDR2 SMNVEV (reference sequence). Source material: peripheral blood. This rearrangement joins TRBV27 to TRBJ1-4; 8 bases agree with TRBD1. This clonotype originated in a man aged 50-59 years with active or convalescent COVID-19. The CDR3 reads CASSFSGGAGKLFF. The CDR3 bases are TGTGCCAGCAGTTTCTCAGGGGGCGCGGGGAAACTGTTTTTT.